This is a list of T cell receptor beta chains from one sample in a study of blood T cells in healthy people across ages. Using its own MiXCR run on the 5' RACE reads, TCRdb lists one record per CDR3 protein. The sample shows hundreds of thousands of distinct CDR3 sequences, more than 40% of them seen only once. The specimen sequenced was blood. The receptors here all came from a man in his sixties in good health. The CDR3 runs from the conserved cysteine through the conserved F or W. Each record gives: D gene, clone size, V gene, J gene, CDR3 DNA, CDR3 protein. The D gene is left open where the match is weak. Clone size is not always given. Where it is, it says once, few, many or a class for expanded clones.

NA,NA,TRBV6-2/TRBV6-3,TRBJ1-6,TGTGCCAGCAGTTCTGGGACGGCATCACCCCTCCACTTT,CASSSGTASPLHF
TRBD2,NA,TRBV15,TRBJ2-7,TGTGCCACTAAGCCCCAAGCGGGGGTCTCCTACGAGCAGTACTTC,CATKPQAGVSYEQYF
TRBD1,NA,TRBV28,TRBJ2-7,TGTGCCAGCCGTCTGAGAAGGACAGGGGGCTCCTACGAGCAGTACTTC,CASRLRRTGGSYEQYF
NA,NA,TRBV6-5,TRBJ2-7,TGTGCCAGCAGTTACGACGGTCGGGGCCCCTACGAGCAGTACTTC,CASSYDGRGPYEQYF
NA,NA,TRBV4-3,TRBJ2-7,TGCGCCAGCAGCCAAGGGGCCCGCACCCTACCCTCCTACGAGCAGTACTTC,CASSQGARTLPSYEQYF
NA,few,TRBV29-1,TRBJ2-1,TGCAGCGTGGCCCCGTGGGGGGCAGGGGATGAGCAGTTCTTC,CSVAPWGAGDEQFF
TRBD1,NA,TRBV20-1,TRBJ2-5,TGCAGTGCCGCCGACAGGGTGGGTCAAGAGACCCAGTACTTC,CSAADRVGQETQYF
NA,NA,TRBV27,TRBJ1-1,TGTGCCAGCTTTACGGGGGGTTACACTGAAGCTTTCTTT,CASFTGGYTEAFF
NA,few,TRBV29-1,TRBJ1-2,TGCAGCGTTGACCCGAACTTCCGGGCTTATGGCTACACCTTC,CSVDPNFRAYGYTF
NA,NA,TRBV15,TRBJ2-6,TGTGCCACCAGCAGAGGATCGACCATGGGATCTGGGGCCAACGTCCTGACTTTC,CATSRGSTMGSGANVLTF
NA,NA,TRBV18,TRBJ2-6,TGTGCCAGCTCAACAAGCACCACCTCTGGGGCCAACGTCCTGACTTTC,CASSTSTTSGANVLTF
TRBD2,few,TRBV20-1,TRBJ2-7,TGCAGTGCTAGAGTGGCTAGCGGGGTCTACGAGCAGTACTTC,CSARVASGVYEQYF
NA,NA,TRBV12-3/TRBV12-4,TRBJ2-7,TGTGCCAGCAGTCCTCCAGGGGTCTACGAGCAGTACTTC,CASSPPGVYEQYF
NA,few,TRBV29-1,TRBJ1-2,TGCAGCGTTGAAGATCTCAGGAACTATGGCTACACCTTC,CSVEDLRNYGYTF
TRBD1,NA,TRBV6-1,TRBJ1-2,TGTGCCAGTAACCCGGACAGGGGGAACTATGGCTACACCTTC,CASNPDRGNYGYTF
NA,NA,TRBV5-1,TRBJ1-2,TGCGCCAGCAGCGCGACAGCTTACTATGGCTACACCTTC,CASSATAYYGYTF
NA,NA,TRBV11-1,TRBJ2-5,TGTGCCAGCAGCTTAGGGCCCCTACTCCAAGAGACCCAGTACTTC,CASSLGPLLQETQYF
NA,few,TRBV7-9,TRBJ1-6,TGTGCCAGCAGCCCCCCATGGGATTCACCCCTCCACTTT,CASSPPWDSPLHF
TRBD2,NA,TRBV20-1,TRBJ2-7,TGCAGTGCGCCCGGCACTAGCGGGGGGGCGATCTACGAGCAGTACTTC,CSAPGTSGGAIYEQYF
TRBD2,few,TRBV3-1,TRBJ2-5,TGTGCCAGCAGCCCTAAGACGGGGGGGACGACCCAGTACTTC,CASSPKTGGTTQYF
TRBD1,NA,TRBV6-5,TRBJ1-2,TGTGCCAGCAGTGACAGGGGTATCGGCTATGGCTACACCTTC,CASSDRGIGYGYTF
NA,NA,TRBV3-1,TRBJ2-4,TGTGCCAGCAGCCAAGGACTAGGGGCCGGTAGGCAGTACTTC,CASSQGLGAGRQYF
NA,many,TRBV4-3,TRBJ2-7,TGCGCCAGCAGCCAAGCTGGGGGGAACTACGAGCAGTACTTC,CASSQAGGNYEQYF
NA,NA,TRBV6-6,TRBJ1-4,TGTGCCAGTTGCCCAATGGGACAACCGAATGAAAAACTGTTTTTT,CASCPMGQPNEKLFF
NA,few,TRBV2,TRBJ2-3,TGTGCCAGCAGCCCAGGGTCAGATACGCAGTATTTT,CASSPGSDTQYF
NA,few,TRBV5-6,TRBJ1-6,TGTGCCAGCAGCTTGAGAAGGGATTCACCCCTCCACTTT,CASSLRRDSPLHF
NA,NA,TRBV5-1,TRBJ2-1,TGCGCCAGCAGCTTGGCCGAGATCCCAGCTTACAATGAGCAGTTCTTC,CASSLAEIPAYNEQFF
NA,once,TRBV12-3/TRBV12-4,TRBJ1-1,TGTGCCAGCAAACAACGGGTGACAGCGGGGACTGAAGCTTTCTTT,CASKQRVTAGTEAFF
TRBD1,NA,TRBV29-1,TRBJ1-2,TGCAGCGTTTATGACAGGGCCATGGGGGGCTACACCTTC,CSVYDRAMGGYTF
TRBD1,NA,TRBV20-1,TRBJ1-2,TGCAGTGCCGCAGGGGGTGGCTATGGCTACACCTTC,CSAAGGGYGYTF
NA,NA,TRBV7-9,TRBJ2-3,TGTGCCAGCAGCTTAGCGATTGCAGAAGATACGCAGTATTTT,CASSLAIAEDTQYF
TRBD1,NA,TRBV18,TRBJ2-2,TGTGCCAGCTCACCACGACAGGGGTTGAACACCGGGGAGCTGTTTTTT,CASSPRQGLNTGELFF
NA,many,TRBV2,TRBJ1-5,TGTGCCAGCAGTGACAGGCGGAGGCTTCAGCCCCAGCATTTT,CASSDRRRLQPQHF
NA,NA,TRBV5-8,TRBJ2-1,TGTGCCAGCAGCTTGGGGAAGACGAGCTACAATGAGCAGTTCTTC,CASSLGKTSYNEQFF
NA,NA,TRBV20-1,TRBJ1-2,TGCAGTGCCAAAGGACAGCCTAACTATGGCTACACCTTC,CSAKGQPNYGYTF
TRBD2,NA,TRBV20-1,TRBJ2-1,TGCAGTGCTCCACGCCGGACTAGCGGGGGGTTCGAGTTCTTC,CSAPRRTSGGFEFF
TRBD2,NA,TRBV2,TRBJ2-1,TGTGCCAGCAGTGAACCGCCCAGGGTCAGCGGGGGGGCTGAGCAGTTCTTC,CASSEPPRVSGGAEQFF
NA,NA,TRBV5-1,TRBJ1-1,TGCGCCAGCAAGATGGGGGTGAACACTGAAGCTTTCTTT,CASKMGVNTEAFF
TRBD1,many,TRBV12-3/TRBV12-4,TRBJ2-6,TGTGCCAGCAGTGATTACGAGACAGGGAAATCTGGGGCCAACGTCCTGACTTTC,CASSDYETGKSGANVLTF
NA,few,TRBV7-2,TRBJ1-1,TGTGCCAGCAGCTTAGCGCGACAGAACACTGAAGCTTTCTTT,CASSLARQNTEAFF
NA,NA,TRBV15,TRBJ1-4,TGTGCCATCAGCAGACCATGGCAGGGCCTGGATGAAAAACTGTTTTTT,CAISRPWQGLDEKLFF
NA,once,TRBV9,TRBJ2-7,TGTGCCAGCCAGATGACGGGACGGATTGGTGGCGAGCAGTACTTC,CASQMTGRIGGEQYF